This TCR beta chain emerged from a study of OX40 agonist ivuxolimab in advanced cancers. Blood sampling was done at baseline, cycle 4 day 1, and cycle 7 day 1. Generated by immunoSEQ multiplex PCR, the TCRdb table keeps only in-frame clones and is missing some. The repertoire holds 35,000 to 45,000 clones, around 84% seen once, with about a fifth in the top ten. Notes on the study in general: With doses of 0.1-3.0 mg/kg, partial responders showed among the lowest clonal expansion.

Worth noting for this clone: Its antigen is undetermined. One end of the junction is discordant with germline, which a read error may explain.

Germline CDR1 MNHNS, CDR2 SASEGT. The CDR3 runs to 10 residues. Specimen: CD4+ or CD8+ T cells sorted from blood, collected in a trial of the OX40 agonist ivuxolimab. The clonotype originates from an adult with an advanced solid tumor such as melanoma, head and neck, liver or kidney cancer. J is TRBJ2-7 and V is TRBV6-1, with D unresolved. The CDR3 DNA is TGCTCGGTAGGAGCGCACGAGCAGTACTTC. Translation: CSVGAHEQYF.